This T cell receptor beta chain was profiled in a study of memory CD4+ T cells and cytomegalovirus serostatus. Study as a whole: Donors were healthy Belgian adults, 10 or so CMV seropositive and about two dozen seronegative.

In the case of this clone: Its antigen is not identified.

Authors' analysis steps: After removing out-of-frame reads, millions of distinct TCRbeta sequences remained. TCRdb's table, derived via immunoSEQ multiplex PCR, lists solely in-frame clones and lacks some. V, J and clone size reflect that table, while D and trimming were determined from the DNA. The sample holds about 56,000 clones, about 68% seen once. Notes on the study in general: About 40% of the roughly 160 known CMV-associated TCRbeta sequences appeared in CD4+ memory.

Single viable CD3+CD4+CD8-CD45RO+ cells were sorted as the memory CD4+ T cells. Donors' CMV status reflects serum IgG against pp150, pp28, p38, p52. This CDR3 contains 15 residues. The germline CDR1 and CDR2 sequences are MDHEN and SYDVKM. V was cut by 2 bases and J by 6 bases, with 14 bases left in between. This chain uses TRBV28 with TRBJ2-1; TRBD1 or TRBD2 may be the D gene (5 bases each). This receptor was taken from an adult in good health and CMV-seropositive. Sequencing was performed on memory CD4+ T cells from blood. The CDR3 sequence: CASSLEGPRANEQFF. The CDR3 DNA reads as TGTGCCAGCAGTTTAGAGGGACCCAGGGCCAATGAGCAGTTCTTC.